One and the same sample provided the 27 T cell receptor beta chains below, sequenced in a study of identifying expanded T cells in peripheral blood. Repertoires were generated with immunoSEQ multiplex PCR, while TCRdb's copy carries only in-frame clones and drops some. The repertoire has 100,000 to 150,000 clones, less than 90% of them found once; the top ten carry approximately 8.9%. Sequenced material: blood. The receptors originated from a person between 18 and 75 years old in good health.

The chain recombines TRBV7-3 with TRBJ2-7; 7 bases line up with TRBD2. The V and J ends lost 5 bases and 2 bases, in that order; junction bases with no gene match: 9. CDR1 is SGHTA and CDR2 is FQGTGA in the germline V gene. This CDR3 spans 15 amino acids. CDR3 amino acids: CASSPRGSGAYEQYF. The CDR3 DNA reads as TGTGCCAGCAGCCCACGGGGGAGCGGGGCCTACGAGCAGTACTTC.

This chain's CDR3 is CASRLLPGLAGGVNYEQYF. The CDR3 region has the DNA TGTGCCAGCAGACTACTACCGGGACTAGCGGGGGGGGTTAACTACGAGCAGTACTTC. The chain couples TRBV7-2 to TRBJ2-7; 16 nucleotides line up with TRBD2. The CDR3 has 19 residues. The germline V gene has CDR1 SGHTA and CDR2 FQGNSA. With V trimmed by 6 bases and J by 3 bases, 14 bases remained unmatched.

This clone was seen more than once but under ten times. This chain connects TRBV7-9 to TRBJ1-2; TRBD1 matches at 8 bases. Germline V gene lookup returns CDR1 SEHNR and CDR2 FQNEAQ (reference sequence). V shed 6 bases and J 2 bases; nucleotides not matched to a gene: 2. The CDR3 spans 13 residues. The CDR3 sequence is CASRGQGNYGYTF. The CDR3 coding sequence is TGTGCCAGCAGAGGACAGGGCAACTATGGCTACACCTTC.

The genes are TRBV14 and TRBJ2-3; D might be TRBD2 (7 bases). Between the trimmed V and J ends, which lost 5 bases and 6 bases, there was a span of 12 bases. The CDR3 contains 13 residues. Germline V gene sequence: CDR1 SGHDN, CDR2 FVKESK. As DNA, the CDR3 is TGTGCCAGCAGCTATGGGGGGGCCGATACGCAGTATTTT. It encodes CASSYGGADTQYF.

The V gene is TRBV7-2, the J gene TRBJ2-5; no firm D call. The CDR3 loop spans 13 amino acids. Trimming pared 2 bases from V and 2 bases from J, leaving 6 bases between. CDR1 and CDR2 (germline): SGHTA, FQGNSA. The CDR3 region has the DNA TGTGCCAGCAGCTTATACCTACAAGAGACCCAGTACTTC. This codes for CASSLYLQETQYF.

In this sample, this clone turned up once. This chain uses TRBV11-3 with TRBJ2-2, with a tentative D call TRBD1 (5 bases). The CDR3 length is 13 residues. CDR1 is SGHNT, CDR2 YENEEA, per germline. V dropped 5 bases and J dropped 5 bases, with 9 bases sitting between them. The CDR3 nucleotides read TGTGCCAGCAGCGGCAGGGATACCGGGGAGCTGTTTTTT. It yields the protein CASSGRDTGELFF.

The V and J genes are TRBV6-5 and TRBJ1-2; D is undetermined. CDR3 length equals 12 residues. Germline V gives CDR1 MNHEY, CDR2 SVGAGI. V was shortened by 5 bases and J by 1 base, with 5 bases between the two germline ends. This CDR3 is CASSRVNYGYTF. CDR3 DNA sequence: TGTGCCAGCAGTCGTGTTAACTATGGCTACACCTTC.

This chain uses TRBV7-7 with TRBJ2-5, with TRBD2 identical over 15 bases. CDR1 is SSHAT and CDR2 is FNYEAQ in the germline V gene (reference sequence). This CDR3 spans 18 amino acids. After removal of 0 bases from V and 5 bases from J, the junction contained 7 bases not matched to a gene. The CDR3 DNA follows: TGTGCCAGCAGCTTAGCAGGACTAGCGGGAGGGAGGAGGGAGACCCAGTACTTC. It encodes CASSLAGLAGGRRETQYF.

The chain recombines TRBV5-4 with TRBJ2-5; perhaps TRBD1 as D (5 bases). The germline V gene has CDR1 SGHNT and CDR2 YYREEE (reference sequence). The CDR3 consists of 14 residues. V was shortened by 0 bases and J by 3 bases, with 9 bases between the two germline ends. CDR3 nucleotides: TGTGCCAGCAGCTTGGGGGGCCCAGAAGAGACCCAGTACTTC. Its translation is CASSLGGPEETQYF. The entire variable domain, with the rest obtained from reference TRBV5-4 and TRBJ2-5, is as follows: ETGVTQSPTHLIKTRGQQVTLRCSSQSGHNTVSWYQQALGQGPQFIFQYYREEENGRGNFPPRFSGLQFPNYSSELNVNALELDDSALYLCASSLGGPEETQYFGPGTRLLVL.

J is TRBJ2-7 and V is TRBV29-1, with 9 bases that match TRBD1. CDR1 is SQVTM, CDR2 ANQGSEA, per germline. After removal of 7 bases from V and 5 bases from J, the junction contained 12 bases not matched to a gene. This CDR3 spans 14 amino acids. CDR3 sequence: CSAVPGTGFDEQYF. The CDR3 region has the DNA TGCAGCGCCGTACCCGGGACAGGGTTCGACGAGCAGTACTTC.

There are a few counts of this clone. The CDR3 sequence: CASSLGRGTNEKLFF. The CDR3 nucleotides read TGTGCCAGCAGCTTAGGCCGGGGAACTAATGAAAAACTGTTTTTT. The rearrangement joins TRBV7-2 to TRBJ1-4, with D hard to call. The CDR3 is 15 amino acids. CDR1 SGHTA and CDR2 FQGNSA come from the germline V gene. Trimming pared 1 base from V and 1 base from J, leaving 7 bases between.

The chain is built from TRBV7-2 and TRBJ1-1; unclear D gene. This CDR3 has 12 residues. Germline CDR1 and CDR2: SGHTA and FQGNSA. Trimming removed 0 bases at V and 8 bases at J, with 7 bases between. Here the CDR3 reads CASSLAGFEAFF. The CDR3 DNA reads as TGTGCCAGCAGCTTAGCAGGGTTCGAAGCTTTCTTT. The full variable domain, in which reference TRBV7-2 and TRBJ1-1 provide the parts outside the CDR3, is GAGVSQSPSNKVTEKGKDVELRCDPISGHTALYWYRQSLGQGLEFLIYFQGNSAPDKSGLPSDRFSAERTGGSVSTLTIQRTQQEDSAVYLCASSLAGFEAFFGQGTRLTVV.

The chain uses TRBV9 and TRBJ2-5; 11 nucleotides line up with TRBD1. V lost 0 bases and J lost 5; bases outside the gene matches: 3. There are 15 residues in the CDR3. Looked up from germline, CDR1 is SGDLS and CDR2 is YYNGEE. The CDR3 DNA reads TGTGCCAGCAGCGTAGGGACAGGGGGCTGGGAGACCCAGTACTTC. Translation: CASSVGTGGWETQYF.

On this clone itself: Its ends do not fully match the called genes, so a read error is possible. The V call is TRBV11-2, the J call TRBJ2-7; D tentatively fits TRBD1 or TRBD2 (5 bases each). The CDR3 is 9 residues long. CDR1 is SGHAT, CDR2 FQNNGV, per germline. The CDR3 coding sequence is TGTGCCAGCAGCCGACCTGGGGGCTTC. As protein: CASSRPGGF. Full variable domain (rest looked up from reference TRBV11-2 and TRBJ2-7): EAGVAQSPRYKIIEKRQSVAFWCNPISGHATLYWYQQILGQGPKLLIQFQNNGVVDDSQLPKDRFSAERLKGVDSTLKIQPAKLEDSAVYLCASSRPGGFGPGTRLTVT.

This chain uses TRBV19 with TRBJ2-3; 8 bases agree with TRBD1. CDR1 and CDR2 (germline): LNHDA, SQIVND (reference sequence). V was pared by 4 bases and J by 6 bases, with 9 bases of the junction left unmatched. CDR3 length equals 15 residues. CDR3 in amino acids: CASSRTGRTSDTQYF. CDR3 nucleotide sequence: TGTGCCAGTAGTAGGACAGGGAGGACGTCTGATACGCAGTATTTT.

The J gene is TRBJ2-1, the V gene TRBV7-9; D uncertain. The CDR3 totals 12 residues. The V end lost 2 bases, the J end lost 3 bases, and 2 bases lay between the germline ends. Germline CDR1 is SEHNR and CDR2 is FQNEAQ (reference sequence). The CDR3 protein is CASSLLYNEQFF. The CDR3 nucleotides read TGTGCCAGCAGCTTACTCTACAATGAGCAGTTCTTC.

V and J are TRBV7-9 and TRBJ2-7; tentatively, D is TRBD1 (6 bases). The CDR3 has 13 residues. V gave up 7 bases and J gave up 5 bases, with 15 bases separating them. Germline V gene lookup returns CDR1 SEHNR and CDR2 FQNEAQ (reference sequence). The CDR3 reads CASKPAGEHEQYF. CDR3 DNA: TGTGCCAGCAAACCAGCAGGGGAACACGAGCAGTACTTC.

This chain joins TRBV11-2 and TRBJ2-7; possible D gene TRBD1, 6 bases. With 2 bases removed from V and 3 bases from J, the gap between germline ends came to 17 bases. Germline loops: CDR1 SGHAT, CDR2 FQNNGV. The CDR3 contains 16 residues. CDR3 sequence reads: CASSLPQGNPHYEQYF. As DNA, the CDR3 is TGTGCCAGCAGCTTACCGCAGGGGAACCCCCACTACGAGCAGTACTTC.

CDR3 region: CASSIGYQGGASSYNEQFF. As DNA, the CDR3 is TGTGCCAGTAGTATAGGATATCAGGGAGGGGCCAGCTCCTACAATGAGCAGTTCTTC. The J gene is TRBJ2-1, the V gene TRBV19; 7 bases align to TRBD2. J gave up 0 bases and V 1 base, and 12 bases lay outside the gene matches. The CDR3 sequence is 19 residues long. Looked up from germline, CDR1 is LNHDA and CDR2 is SQIVND (reference sequence).

The rearrangement joins TRBV29-1 to TRBJ2-3; no clear D. The V and J ends lost 4 bases and 4 bases respectively, with 9 bases between them. This CDR3 spans 12 amino acids. Germline V CDR1 and CDR2: SQVTM, ANQGSEA. In DNA form, the CDR3 reads TGCAGCGTTGGCTCGGCGGCAGATACGCAGTATTTT. This sequence encodes CSVGSAADTQYF.

The rearrangement links TRBV7-3 to TRBJ2-1, with D possibly TRBD1 on 5 matching bases. The germline V gene encodes CDR1 SGHTA and CDR2 FQGTGA. The V and J ends lost 1 base and 7 bases respectively, with 14 bases between them. The CDR3 covers 15 residues. The CDR3 DNA reads TGTGCCAGCAGCTTAAGTTTAGGGGCGGTGAATGAGCAGTTCTTC. Protein sequence: CASSLSLGAVNEQFF.

CDR3 sequence reads: CASSEALWLAPDTQYF. The CDR3 DNA is TGTGCCAGCAGTGAAGCGCTGTGGCTAGCCCCAGATACGCAGTATTTT. The rearrangement uses TRBV6-1 and TRBJ2-3, with a possible D match to TRBD2 (5 bases). The CDR3 covers 16 residues. Germline V gene lookup returns CDR1 MNHNS and CDR2 SASEGT. V lost 0 bases and J lost 4, with 14 bases in between.

This chain uses TRBV6-1 with TRBJ1-3, with D uncertain. Trimming took 3 bases from V and 0 from J, leaving 12 bases between them. CDR1 and CDR2 (germline): MNHNS, SASEGT. The CDR3 extends over 16 amino acids. Here the CDR3 DNA reads TGTGCCAGCAGTGAGACCTCGACCCTCTCTGGAAACACCATATATTTT. Amino acid sequence: CASSETSTLSGNTIYF.

The rearrangement links TRBV6-5 to TRBJ2-7; no clear D. Germline lookup yields CDR1 MNHEY and CDR2 SVGAGI. The CDR3 is 15 amino acids. Trimming took off 4 bases at V and 2 bases at J, with 15 bases between the two ends. CDR3 sequence (DNA): TGTGCCAGCAGTTCACAGAGAGGCAGGACCTACGAGCAGTACTTC. The encoded protein is CASSSQRGRTYEQYF.

This chain uses TRBV7-6 with TRBJ1-5; 7 nucleotides agree with TRBD1. CDR3 length: 14 residues. Germline CDR1 and CDR2: SGHVS and FNYEAQ. J was trimmed by 1 base and V by 6 bases; bases with no gene match: 3. The CDR3 is CASSSGGSNQPQHF. The CDR3 DNA follows: TGTGCCAGCAGTTCAGGGGGGAGCAATCAGCCCCAGCATTTT.

This clone occurred a few times. The J gene is TRBJ1-2, the V gene TRBV27; a weak D match, TRBD1 (5 bases). Trimming left V 6 bases short and J 0 bases short, with 20 bases between. The CDR3 is 17 residues long. CDR1 MNHEY and CDR2 SMNVEV come from the germline V gene (reference sequence). The CDR3, as DNA: TGTGCCAGCAGAACAACCAGAGGGACTCATGCTAACTATGGCTACACCTTC. It specifies CASRTTRGTHANYGYTF.

This clone appeared a single time. The chain links TRBV11-2 to TRBJ1-1; TRBD1 might be the D (5 bases). The CDR3 contains 18 residues. CDR1 SGHAT and CDR2 FQNNGV come from the germline V gene. V gave up 5 bases and J gave up 0 bases, with 22 bases separating them. The CDR3 bases are TGTGCCAGCAGCCCCGGGTTAGAGGGGATGGGGCTGAACACTGAAGCTTTCTTT. Encoded protein: CASSPGLEGMGLNTEAFF. Combining the CDR3 with reference TRBV11-2 and TRBJ1-1 gives the whole variable domain EAGVAQSPRYKIIEKRQSVAFWCNPISGHATLYWYQQILGQGPKLLIQFQNNGVVDDSQLPKDRFSAERLKGVDSTLKIQPAKLEDSAVYLCASSPGLEGMGLNTEAFFGQGTRLTVV.